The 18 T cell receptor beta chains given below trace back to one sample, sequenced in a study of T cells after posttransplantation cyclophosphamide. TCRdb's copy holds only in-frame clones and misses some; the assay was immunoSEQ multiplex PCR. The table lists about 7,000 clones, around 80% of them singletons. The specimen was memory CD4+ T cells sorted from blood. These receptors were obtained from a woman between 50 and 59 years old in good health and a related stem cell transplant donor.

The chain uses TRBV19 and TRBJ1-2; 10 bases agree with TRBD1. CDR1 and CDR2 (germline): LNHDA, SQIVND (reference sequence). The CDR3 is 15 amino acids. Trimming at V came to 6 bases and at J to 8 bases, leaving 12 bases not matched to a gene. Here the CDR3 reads CASRNPRQGAEGYTF. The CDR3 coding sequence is TGTGCCAGTAGGAACCCTCGACAGGGGGCAGAGGGCTACACCTTC.

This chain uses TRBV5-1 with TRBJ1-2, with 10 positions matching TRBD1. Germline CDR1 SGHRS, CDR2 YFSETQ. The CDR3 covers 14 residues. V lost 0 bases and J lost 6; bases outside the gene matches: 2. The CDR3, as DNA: TGCGCCAGCAGCTTGGAGGGACAGGGGAATGGCTACACCTTC. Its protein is CASSLEGQGNGYTF. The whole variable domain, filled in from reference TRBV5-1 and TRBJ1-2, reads KAGVTQTPRYLIKTRGQQVTLSCSPISGHRSVSWYQQTPGQGLQFLFEYFSETQRNKGNFPGRFSGRQFSNSRSEMNVSTLELGDSALYLCASSLEGQGNGYTFGSGTRLTVV.

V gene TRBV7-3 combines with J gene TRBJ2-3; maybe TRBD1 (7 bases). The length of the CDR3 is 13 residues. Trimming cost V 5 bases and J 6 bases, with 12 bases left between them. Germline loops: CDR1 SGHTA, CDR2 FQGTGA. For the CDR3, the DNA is TGTGCCAGCAGCCCGCCAGGGGGGGATACGCAGTATTTT. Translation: CASSPPGGDTQYF.

CDR3 coding DNA: TGTGCCAGTAGGGGACTAGCGGACAATGAGCAGTTCTTC. This codes for CASRGLADNEQFF. This rearrangement joins TRBV19 to TRBJ2-1; 11 bases map to TRBD2. Unmatched junction bases numbered 0, after V lost 6 bases and J lost 5 bases. Germline assignment: CDR1 LNHDA and CDR2 SQIVND (reference sequence). The CDR3 is made up of 13 amino acids.

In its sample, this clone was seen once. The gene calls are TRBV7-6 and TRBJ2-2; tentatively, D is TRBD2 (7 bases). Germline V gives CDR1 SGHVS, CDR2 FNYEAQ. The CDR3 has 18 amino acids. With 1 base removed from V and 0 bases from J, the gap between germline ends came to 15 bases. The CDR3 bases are TGTGCCAGCAGCTTAGGGGGGCCTAGCGGTTCGAACACCGGGGAGCTGTTTTTT. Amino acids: CASSLGGPSGSNTGELFF.

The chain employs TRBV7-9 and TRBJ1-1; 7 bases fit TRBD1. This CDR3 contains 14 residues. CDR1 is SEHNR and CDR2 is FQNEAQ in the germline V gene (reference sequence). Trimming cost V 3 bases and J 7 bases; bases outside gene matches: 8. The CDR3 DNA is TGTGCCAGCAGCTTTCAAGACAGGGCGGATGAAGCTTTCTTT. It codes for CASSFQDRADEAFF.

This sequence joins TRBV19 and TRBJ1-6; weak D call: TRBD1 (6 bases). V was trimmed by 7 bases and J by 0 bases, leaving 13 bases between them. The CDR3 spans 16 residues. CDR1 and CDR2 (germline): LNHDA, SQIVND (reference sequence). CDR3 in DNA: TGTGCCAGTAATGATCAGGGGAGCTCCTATAATTCACCCCTCCACTTT. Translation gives CASNDQGSSYNSPLHF. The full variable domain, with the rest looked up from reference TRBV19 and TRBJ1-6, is DGGITQSPKYLFRKEGQNVTLSCEQNLNHDAMYWYRQDPGQGLRLIYYSQIVNDFQKGDIAEGYSVSREKKESFPLTVTSAQKNPTAFYLCASNDQGSSYNSPLHFGNGTRLTVT.

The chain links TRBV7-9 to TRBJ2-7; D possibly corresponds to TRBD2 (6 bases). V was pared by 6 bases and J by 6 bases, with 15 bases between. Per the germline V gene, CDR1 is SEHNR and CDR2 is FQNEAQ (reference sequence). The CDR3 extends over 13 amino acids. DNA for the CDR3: TGTGCCAGCAGAGGTACGGGAGAGCGCGAGCAGTACTTC. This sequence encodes CASRGTGEREQYF.

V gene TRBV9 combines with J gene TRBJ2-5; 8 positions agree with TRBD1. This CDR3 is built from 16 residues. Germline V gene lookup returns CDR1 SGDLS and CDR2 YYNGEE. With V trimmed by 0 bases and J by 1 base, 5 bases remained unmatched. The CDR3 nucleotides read TGTGCCAGCAGCGTAGGGACAGGGCAAGGCCAAGAGACCCAGTACTTC. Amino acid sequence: CASSVGTGQGQETQYF.

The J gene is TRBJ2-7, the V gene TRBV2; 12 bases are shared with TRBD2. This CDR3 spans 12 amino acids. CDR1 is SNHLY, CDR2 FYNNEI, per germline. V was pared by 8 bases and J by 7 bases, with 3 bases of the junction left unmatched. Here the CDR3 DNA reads TGTGCCAGCCGACTAGCGGGAGCTGAGCAGTACTTC. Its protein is CASRLAGAEQYF.

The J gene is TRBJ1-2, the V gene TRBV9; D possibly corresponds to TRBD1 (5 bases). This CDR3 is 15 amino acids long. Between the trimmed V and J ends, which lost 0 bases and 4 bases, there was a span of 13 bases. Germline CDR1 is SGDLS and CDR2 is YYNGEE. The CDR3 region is CASSVAGQAGYGYTF. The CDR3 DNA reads TGTGCCAGCAGCGTAGCAGGGCAGGCAGGCTATGGCTACACCTTC.

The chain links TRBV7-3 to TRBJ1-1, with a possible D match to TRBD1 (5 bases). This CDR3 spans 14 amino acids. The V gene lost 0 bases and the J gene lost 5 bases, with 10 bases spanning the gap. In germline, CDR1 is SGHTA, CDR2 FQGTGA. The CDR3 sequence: CASSLTTRGTEAFF. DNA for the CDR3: TGTGCCAGCAGCTTAACAACCCGGGGGACTGAAGCTTTCTTT.

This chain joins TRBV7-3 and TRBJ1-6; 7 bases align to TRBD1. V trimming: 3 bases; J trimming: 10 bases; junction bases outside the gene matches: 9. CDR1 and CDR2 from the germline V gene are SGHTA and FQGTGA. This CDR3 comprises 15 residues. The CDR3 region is CASSLTGSSESPLHF. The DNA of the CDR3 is TGTGCCAGCAGCTTGACAGGGAGCTCGGAGTCACCCCTCCACTTT.

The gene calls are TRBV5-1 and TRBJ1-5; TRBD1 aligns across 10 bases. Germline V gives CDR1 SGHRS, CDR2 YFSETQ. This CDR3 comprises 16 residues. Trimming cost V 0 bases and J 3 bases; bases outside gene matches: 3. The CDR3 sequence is CASSLDGTGVNQPQHF. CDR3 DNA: TGCGCCAGCAGCTTGGATGGGACAGGGGTCAATCAGCCCCAGCATTTT.

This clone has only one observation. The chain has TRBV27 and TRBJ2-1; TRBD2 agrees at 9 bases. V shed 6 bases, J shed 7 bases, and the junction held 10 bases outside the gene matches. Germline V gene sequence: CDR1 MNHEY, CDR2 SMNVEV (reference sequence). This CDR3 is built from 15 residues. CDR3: CASSGLAWGLNEQFF. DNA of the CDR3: TGTGCCAGCAGCGGACTAGCGTGGGGATTGAATGAGCAGTTCTTC.

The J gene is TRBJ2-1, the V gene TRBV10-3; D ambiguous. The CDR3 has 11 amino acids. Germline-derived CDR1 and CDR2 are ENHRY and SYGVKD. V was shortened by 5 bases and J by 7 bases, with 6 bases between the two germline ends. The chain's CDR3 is CAISRVNEQFF. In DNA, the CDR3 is TGTGCCATCAGTAGAGTAAATGAGCAGTTCTTC.

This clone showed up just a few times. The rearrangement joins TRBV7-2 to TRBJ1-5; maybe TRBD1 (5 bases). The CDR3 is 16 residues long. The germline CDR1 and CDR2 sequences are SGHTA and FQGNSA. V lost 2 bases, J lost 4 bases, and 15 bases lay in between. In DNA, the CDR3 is TGTGCCAGCAGCTTAAATACCCCGGGGACTAATCAGCCCCAGCATTTT. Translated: CASSLNTPGTNQPQHF.

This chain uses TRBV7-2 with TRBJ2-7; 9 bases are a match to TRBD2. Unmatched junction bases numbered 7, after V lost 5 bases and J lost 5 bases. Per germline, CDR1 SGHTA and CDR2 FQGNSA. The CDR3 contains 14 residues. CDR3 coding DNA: TGTGCCAGCAGCCGTATAGCGGGAGTTGACGAGCAGTACTTC. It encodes CASSRIAGVDEQYF.